This T cell receptor beta chain emerged from a study of cytomegalovirus exposure and HLA in healthy donors. PCR amplification relied on 60 Vbeta primers (plus 13 Jbeta primers). The repertoire was sequenced with immunoSEQ multiplex PCR; TCRdb's copy has only in-frame clones and lacks some. The sample has fewer than 110,000 clones; around 60% are singletons. Sequences were obtained from PBMCs. The receptor's source is a woman aged 45-60 years in good health and CMV-seronegative.

The CDR3 reads CASSPGGATYNEQFF. The CDR3 DNA is TGTGCCAGCTCCCCCGGGGGAGCTACCTACAATGAGCAGTTCTTC. The genes are TRBV18 and TRBJ2-1; D possibly corresponds to TRBD2 (6 bases). The V end was cut by 6 bases, the J end by 2 bases, with 14 bases between. Germline CDR1 KGHSH, CDR2 LQKENI. CDR3 length: 15 residues.